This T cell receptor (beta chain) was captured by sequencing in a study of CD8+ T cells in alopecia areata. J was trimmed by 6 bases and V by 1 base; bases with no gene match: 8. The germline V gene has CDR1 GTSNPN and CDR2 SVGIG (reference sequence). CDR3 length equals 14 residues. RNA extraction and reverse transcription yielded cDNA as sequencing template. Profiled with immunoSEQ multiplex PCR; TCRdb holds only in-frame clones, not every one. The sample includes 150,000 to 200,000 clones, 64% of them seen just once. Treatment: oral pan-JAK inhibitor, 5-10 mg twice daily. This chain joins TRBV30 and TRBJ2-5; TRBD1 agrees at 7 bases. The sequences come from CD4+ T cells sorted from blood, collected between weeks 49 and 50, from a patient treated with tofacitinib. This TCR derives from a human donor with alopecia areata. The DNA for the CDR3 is TGTGCCTGGAGTGGGGACAGAGGTCGAAAGACCCAGTACTTC. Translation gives CAWSGDRGRKTQYF.